These 29 T cell receptor beta chains were sequenced from one sample in a study of T cells and copy number aberrations in small-cell lung cancer. TCRdb keeps only in-frame clones here, not all; method: immunoSEQ multiplex PCR. The repertoire holds more than 9,500 clones, with over 75% as singletons. The material sequenced was normal tissue next to the tumor. Source of these receptors: a man aged 60 to 75 with small cell lung cancer.

The CDR3 DNA reads TGTGCCAGCTCACCACCGACTAGCGGGCAACAAGAGACCCAGTACTTC. It is translated as CASSPPTSGQQETQYF. The V gene is TRBV18, the J gene TRBJ2-5, with 10 bases lining up with TRBD2. In germline, CDR1 is KGHSH, CDR2 LQKENI. This CDR3 comprises 16 residues. Trimming at V came to 0 bases and at J to 2 bases, leaving 3 bases not matched to a gene.

The chain combines TRBV10-2 with TRBJ2-7; TRBD1 matches 10 bases. Germline V lookup: CDR1 WSHSY, CDR2 SAAADI. The ends lost 1 base at V and 8 bases at J; junction bases unmatched: 8. The CDR3 is 15 amino acids. The CDR3 loop reads CASSELRQGAAQQYF. The CDR3 DNA follows: TGCGCCAGCAGTGAGTTGAGACAGGGGGCTGCTCAGCAGTACTTC.

The chain combines TRBV9 with TRBJ1-4; 9 bases match TRBD1. After removal of 3 bases from V and 8 bases from J, the junction contained 5 bases not matched to a gene. In germline, CDR1 is SGDLS, CDR2 YYNGEE. The CDR3 contains 14 residues. CDR3 amino acids: CASSGGTGSEKLFF. DNA for the CDR3: TGTGCCAGCAGCGGCGGGACAGGGAGCGAAAAACTGTTTTTT.

The J gene is TRBJ2-1, the V gene TRBV7-3, with 11 nucleotides matching TRBD2. From germline, CDR1 is SGHTA and CDR2 FQGTGA. CDR3 length equals 13 residues. The J segment lost 9 bases and the V segment lost 5 bases, leaving 3 bases of the junction unmatched. The CDR3 DNA follows: TGTGCCAGCAGCCCTACTAGCGGGAGTGAGCAGTTCTTC. The encoded protein is CASSPTSGSEQFF.

Worth noting for this clone: A junction boundary mismatches the germline segment, possibly from a read error. The rearrangement links TRBV10-3 to TRBJ2-3, with a weak D call TRBD2 (6 bases). CDR3 length equals 15 residues. Germline CDR1 reads ENHRY; CDR2 reads SYGVKD. CDR3 loop: CASSYPGYGGDTQYF. DNA for the CDR3: TGTGCCAGCAGTTACCCGGGTTATGGGGGGGATACGCAGTATTTT.

The chain is built from TRBV30 and TRBJ1-4, with unresolved D. From germline, CDR1 is GTSNPN and CDR2 SVGIG (reference sequence). The CDR3 extends over 13 amino acids. V was clipped by 2 bases and J by 6 bases, with 10 bases between them. The CDR3 DNA sequence: TGTGCCTGGAGTCATACCCCAGATGAAAAACTGTTTTTT. It yields the protein CAWSHTPDEKLFF.

J is TRBJ1-5 and V is TRBV6-6; D ambiguous. Germline CDR1 is MNHNY and CDR2 is SVGAGI (reference sequence). This CDR3 is 14 amino acids long. Trimming cost V 4 bases and J 2 bases, with 9 bases left between them. CDR3 DNA: TGTGCCAGCAGTTTTAGCCGGGGCAATCAGCCCCAGCATTTT. Translated, it gives CASSFSRGNQPQHF.

The chain has TRBV11-1 and TRBJ2-1; D might be TRBD2 (6 bases). V gave up 1 base and J gave up 2 bases, with 15 bases separating them. Germline V lookup: CDR1 SGHAT, CDR2 FQDESV (reference sequence). The CDR3 runs 17 residues. In DNA form, the CDR3 reads TGTGCCAGCAGCTTAGGTCAGGGAATAGCGGCCTACAATGAGCAGTTCTTC. Protein sequence: CASSLGQGIAAYNEQFF.

The chain has TRBV30 and TRBJ2-7; 7 bases map to TRBD1. The CDR3 runs to 14 residues. Germline lookup yields CDR1 GTSNPN and CDR2 SVGIG (reference sequence). V trimming: 5 bases; J trimming: 0 bases; junction bases outside the gene matches: 7. CDR3 nucleotides: TGTGCCTGGGTGGACAGGATGAGCTCCTACGAGCAGTACTTC. It specifies CAWVDRMSSYEQYF.

The chain's CDR3 is CAILIAGEQFF. The CDR3 DNA is TGTGCCATCTTAATAGCGGGTGAGCAGTTCTTC. The chain combines TRBV11-1 with TRBJ2-1; 7 bases line up with TRBD2. The germline gives CDR1 SGHAT, CDR2 FQDESV (reference sequence). The ends lost 10 bases at V and 9 bases at J; junction bases unmatched: 6. CDR3 size: 11 residues.

This clone was counted a single time. V usage is TRBV4-1 and J usage is TRBJ2-2; 13 bases align to TRBD2. The CDR3 is 19 amino acids. Trimming took 0 bases from V and 5 from J; bases not matched to a gene: 9. In germline, CDR1 is MGHRA, CDR2 YSYEKL. CDR3 nucleotides: TGCGCCAGCAGCCAAGATTACAGGACTAGCGGGAGAGGTACCGGGGAGCTGTTTTTT. Translated, it gives CASSQDYRTSGRGTGELFF.

The V call is TRBV6-4, the J call TRBJ1-2; 8 nucleotides match TRBD1. Trimming at V came to 2 bases and at J to 8 bases, leaving 13 bases not matched to a gene. The CDR3 is 16 amino acids. Germline CDR1 reads MRHNA; CDR2 reads SNTAGT. Written as DNA, the CDR3 is TGTGCCAGCAGTGACCCCAGGGGGCGTTTTAGGGACGGCTACACCTTC. Translating it yields CASSDPRGRFRDGYTF.

V is TRBV2 and J is TRBJ2-1, with D possibly being TRBD1 (5 bases). The length of the CDR3 is 14 residues. In germline, CDR1 is SNHLY, CDR2 FYNNEI. V was clipped by 0 bases and J by 6 bases, with 9 bases between them. The CDR3 protein is CASSEAGVLNEQFF. The CDR3 DNA is TGTGCCAGCAGTGAAGCAGGGGTGCTCAATGAGCAGTTCTTC.

The rearrangement links TRBV19 to TRBJ2-2; TRBD2 agrees at 9 bases. The ends lost 4 bases at V and 4 bases at J; junction bases unmatched: 1. The length of the CDR3 is 14 residues. From germline, CDR1 is LNHDA and CDR2 SQIVND (reference sequence). CDR3: CASSSGRGTGELFF. CDR3 DNA sequence: TGTGCCAGTAGTAGCGGGAGGGGCACCGGGGAGCTGTTTTTT.

This chain connects TRBV18 to TRBJ2-1, with a weak D call TRBD2 (6 bases). Trimming shortened V by 2 bases and J by 7 bases, and 6 bases separated the two germline ends. The CDR3 has 12 amino acids. In germline, CDR1 is KGHSH, CDR2 LQKENI. The CDR3 DNA follows: TGTGCCAGCTCACCAGGGGGGAATGAGCAGTTCTTC. Translated, it gives CASSPGGNEQFF. The full variable domain, completed using reference TRBV18 and TRBJ2-1, is NAGVMQNPRHLVRRRGQEARLRCSPMKGHSHVYWYRQLPEEGLKFMVYLQKENIIDESGMPKERFSAEFPKEGPSILRIQQVVRGDSAAYFCASSPGGNEQFFGPGTRLTVL.

As concerns this clone: Other DNA sequences of this sample code for an identical CDR3. This chain connects TRBV27 to TRBJ1-2, with D unclear. The CDR3 runs to 15 residues. Germline-derived CDR1 and CDR2 are MNHEY and SMNVEV (reference sequence). V lost 6 bases and J 5 bases, leaving 19 bases between the germline ends. Here the CDR3 reads CASSSPGVGNYGYTF. CDR3 coding DNA: TGTGCCAGCAGCTCACCCGGGGTGGGAAATTATGGCTACACCTTC.

The chain carries TRBV15 and TRBJ1-5; D gene ambiguous. V shed 1 base and J shed 7 bases, with 17 bases lying between them. Germline V gene data show CDR1 as LNHNV and CDR2 as YYDKDF (reference sequence). The CDR3 totals 16 residues. The CDR3 loop is CATSRGTARVGQPQHF. The CDR3 DNA is TGTGCCACCAGCAGAGGGACGGCCCGGGTGGGGCAGCCCCAGCATTTT.

The chain joins TRBV21-1 to TRBJ1-5. TRBV21-1 is tagged as a pseudogene. This CDR3 region has 15 residues. CDR3 in DNA: TGTGCCAGCTCGCCCCATCCGGAAAGCAATCAGCCCCAGCATTTT. This codes for CASSPHPESNQPQHF.

This clone is large in the sample. The chain's CDR3 is CSVSTGVRGEAFF. CDR3 sequence (DNA): TGCAGCGTGTCCACAGGGGTCCGAGGTGAAGCTTTCTTT. This chain links TRBV29-1 with TRBJ1-1; 7 bases map to TRBD1. Germline V gene lookup returns CDR1 SQVTM and CDR2 ANQGSEA. Trimming at V came to 6 bases and at J to 7 bases, leaving 11 bases not matched to a gene. The CDR3 spans 13 residues. The full variable domain, with the rest looked up from reference TRBV29-1 and TRBJ1-1, is SAVISQKPSRDICQRGTSLTIQCQVDSQVTMMFWYRQQPGQSLTLIATANQGSEATYESGFVIDKFPISRPNLTFSTLTVSNMSPEDSSIYLCSVSTGVRGEAFFGQGTRLTVV.

V gene TRBV20-1 combines with J gene TRBJ2-7; D is unclear. Trimming stripped 2 bases from V and 3 bases from J, with 2 bases between. From germline, CDR1 is DFQATT and CDR2 SNEGSKA (reference sequence). This CDR3 has 10 amino acids. The CDR3 nucleotides are TGCAGTGCTAGACACTACGAGCAGTACTTC. Translation: CSARHYEQYF.

This chain links TRBV19 with TRBJ2-2; TRBD2 aligns across 10 bases. The CDR3 has 21 residues. CDR1 is LNHDA, CDR2 SQIVND, per germline (reference sequence). The ends lost 5 bases at V and 4 bases at J; junction bases unmatched: 22. CDR3 protein: CASSQGVLPGLAVLFTGELFF. CDR3 DNA sequence: TGTGCCAGTAGTCAGGGGGTCCTCCCCGGACTAGCGGTTCTCTTCACCGGGGAGCTGTTTTTT.

The chain couples TRBV4-1 to TRBJ1-5; possible D gene TRBD1, 5 bases. CDR3 length equals 17 residues. Per the germline V gene, CDR1 is MGHRA and CDR2 is YSYEKL. Trimming removed 1 base from V and 8 bases from J, with 21 bases in between. The chain's CDR3 is CASSQGTQDYSVEPQHF. DNA of the CDR3: TGCGCCAGCAGCCAAGGGACACAGGATTACAGTGTGGAGCCCCAGCATTTT.

This clone was observed a single time. In nucleotides, the CDR3 is TGTGCCAGCAGCTCCATCAAGGGCGGGGCGAGATCGGAGACCCAGTACTTC. This encodes CASSSIKGGARSETQYF. This chain uses TRBV11-2 with TRBJ2-5, with TRBD2 as a possible D gene (6 bases). Germline V gives CDR1 SGHAT, CDR2 FQNNGV. V was pared by 4 bases and J by 5 bases, with 23 bases between. There are 17 residues in the CDR3.

The genes are TRBV6-4 and TRBJ2-3; 8 bases fit TRBD2. V lost 3 bases and J lost 3; bases outside the gene matches: 5. Germline lookup yields CDR1 MRHNA and CDR2 SNTAGT. The CDR3 runs to 15 residues. The CDR3, as DNA: TGTGCCAGCAGTGAAGGGGCTAGCGGGACAGATACGCAGTATTTT. It translates to CASSEGASGTDTQYF.

V usage is TRBV19 and J usage is TRBJ1-5, with D possibly being TRBD1 (6 bases). V was trimmed by 3 bases and J by 3 bases, leaving 15 bases between them. CDR1 is LNHDA, CDR2 SQIVND, per germline (reference sequence). CDR3 size: 16 residues. The CDR3 nucleotides are TGTGCCAGTAGTATTCGATTGGGACACGTCAATCAGCCCCAGCATTTT. Residues: CASSIRLGHVNQPQHF.

The rearrangement links TRBV2 to TRBJ1-1; no definite D call. CDR1 SNHLY and CDR2 FYNNEI come from the germline V gene. The V end was cut by 4 bases, the J end by 5 bases, with 8 bases between. The CDR3 covers 12 residues. DNA for the CDR3: TGTGCCAGCAGTGGCGATGGGACTGAAGCTTTCTTT. The encoded protein is CASSGDGTEAFF.

This clone was detected only once. The rearrangement links TRBV19 to TRBJ1-1, with a possible D match to TRBD1 (6 bases). The CDR3 sequence is 16 residues long. The V gene's germline CDR1 is LNHDA and CDR2 SQIVND (reference sequence). V lost 8 bases and J lost 1, with 20 bases in between. The CDR3 loop is CASLKPPGAGNTEAFF. The CDR3 nucleotides are TGTGCCAGTTTAAAGCCACCGGGGGCTGGGAACACTGAAGCTTTCTTT.

The V gene is TRBV2, the J gene TRBJ2-3; D is undetermined. CDR1 SNHLY and CDR2 FYNNEI come from the germline V gene. This CDR3 spans 14 amino acids. The V end lost 8 bases, the J end lost 0 bases, and 12 bases lay between the germline ends. CDR3 residues: CASGVATSTDTQYF. The DNA of the CDR3 is TGTGCCAGCGGAGTTGCCACTAGCACAGATACGCAGTATTTT.

The genes are TRBV28 and TRBJ1-2; D remains unclear. Germline V CDR1 and CDR2: MDHEN, SYDVKM. The CDR3 contains 13 residues. V lost 6 bases and J lost 4, with 12 bases in between. The CDR3 sequence: CASRSTPSYGYTF. CDR3 sequence (DNA): TGTGCCAGCAGATCAACTCCGTCCTATGGCTACACCTTC.